This is a list of T cell receptor beta chains from one sample in a study of T cell responses to AZD1222 COVID-19 vaccine. Profiled with immunoSEQ multiplex PCR; TCRdb holds only in-frame clones, not every one. This sample has about 140,000 clones, with 85% to 95% found just once. This sample comprised peripheral blood, obtained on day 0 of AZD1222 vaccination. The receptor set was obtained from an adult in good health. The conserved cysteine and the conserved F or W are not part of the CDR3 here. A D gene is named only where the DNA matches it firmly. Size tells how often a clone was seen (once, few, many) or the class of an expanded clone, and some rows leave it out.

>TRBV2|TRBJ1-5|TRBD1|-
ASSGAGGYSQPQH
>TRBV10-3|TRBJ2-5|-|-
AISQDQETQY
>TRBV19|TRBJ1-1|-|-
ASSLAGTLNTEAF
>TRBV5-1|TRBJ2-7|-|-
ASSPYGEVPPFYEQY
>TRBV5-4|TRBJ2-2|-|-
ASSPLGGGDTGELF
>TRBV4-1|TRBJ2-1|TRBD2|-
ASQRGGSSYNEQF
>TRBV6-6|TRBJ1-1|-|-
ASSFLGVNTEAF
>TRBV14|TRBJ2-7|-|once
ASLKLATDPYEQY
>TRBV28|TRBJ1-3|-|-
ASSPSRMGRGNTIY
>TRBV29-1|TRBJ1-2|-|-
SVEFGNYGYT
>TRBV6-5|TRBJ2-3|TRBD2|-
ASSYLGLAQDTQY
>TRBV24-1|TRBJ1-2|-|-
ATSDSRGYGYT
>TRBV29-1|TRBJ2-5|-|-
SVVVLISRGETQY
>TRBV3-1/TRBV3-2|TRBJ1-1|-|-
ASSQRNRVGTEAF
>TRBV12-5|TRBJ1-1|-|-
ASGLALSKARGTEAF
>TRBV18|TRBJ1-5|TRBD1|-
ASSPGQVSNQPQH
>TRBV4-3|TRBJ1-2|-|-
ASSQGWEYGYT
>TRBV28|TRBJ1-2|-|-
ASSYALDNSYGYT
>TRBV27|TRBJ1-2|-|-
ASTKLGDYGYT
>TRBV7-3|TRBJ2-1|-|once
ASSATGPLPYNEQF
>TRBV19|TRBJ1-1|-|-
ASKSGGTEAF
>TRBV6-6|TRBJ2-1|TRBD2|-
ASSRTSGNNEQF
>TRBV5-8|TRBJ1-5|-|-
ASSPKLQPQH
>TRBV28|TRBJ2-1|TRBD2|once
ASNGLAGGQSYNEQF
>TRBV19|TRBJ1-5|-|-
ASPIGVGNQPQH
>TRBV18|TRBJ1-6|TRBD1|once
ASSPGTGRTSSPLH
>TRBV3-1/TRBV3-2|TRBJ2-7|TRBD2|once
ASSQASGGALEQY
>TRBV27|TRBJ2-1|TRBD2|-
ASRPGTSGRNEQF
>TRBV6-5|TRBJ2-1|-|-
ASSYSRLHNEQF
>TRBV10-3|TRBJ2-2|-|-
AISASDGRNTGELF
>TRBV18|TRBJ1-2|-|-
ASSPPSYGYT
>TRBV5-5|TRBJ2-5|-|once
ASSLDGAKKAQY
>TRBV28|TRBJ2-7|-|-
ASSSLALTSTYEQY
>TRBV27|TRBJ2-2|-|-
ASRMQINTGELF
>TRBV19|TRBJ1-2|-|-
ASSQVAPSYGYT
>TRBV2|TRBJ2-3|-|-
ASSARESTDTQY
>TRBV7-2|TRBJ1-3|-|-
ASSLWEISGNTIY
>TRBV5-1|TRBJ1-3|-|-
ASSSHQGGGNTIY
>TRBV11-3|TRBJ1-1|-|-
ASSSLAGTEAF
>TRBV7-9|TRBJ1-1|-|once
ASSLGGATNTEAF
>TRBV19|TRBJ2-3|TRBD2|-
ASSLGRATDTQY
>TRBV28|TRBJ1-2|-|-
ASSINYGYT
>TRBV2|TRBJ1-2|-|-
ASSEALLGLIYT
>TRBV27|TRBJ2-1|TRBD2|-
ASSLLAGGNYNEQF
>TRBV10-3|TRBJ1-6|-|-
AISESTNSPLH
>TRBV18|TRBJ2-7|-|-
ASSLDSPSLSSYEQY
>TRBV10-3|TRBJ1-1|-|-
AISDFVRGTPNTEAF
>TRBV5-1|TRBJ2-1|-|-
ASSRYRDNEQF